The clone carrying this TCR beta chain was seen more than once but under ten times. What it binds is unknown. The germline V gene has CDR1 SNHLY and CDR2 FYNNEI. The V end was cut by 9 bases, the J end by 8 bases, with 7 bases between. The CDR3 totals 9 residues. RNA transcripts gave rise to amplified TCR beta CDR3 regions. The TCR CDR3 first-round RT-PCR relied on the HTBI primer set. TCRdb re-analysed the multiplex PCR reads in MiXCR, keeping a single row per CDR3 protein. The repertoire includes around 800,000 distinct CDR3 sequences, 38% of them detected once, and 7.5% to 9.5% sits in the top ten. Patients were aged 18 to 65, had disease duration under 2 months, and had newly diagnosed hyperthyroidism. This sample is drawn from a study of T cells in Graves' hyperthyroidism and ophthalmopathy. The study, taken as a whole, reports: Prediction of ophthalmopathy progression came a median roughly 6.7 months pre-onset.

The specimen was blood. This TCR came from a young man with Graves' hyperthyroidism. V gene TRBV2 combines with J gene TRBJ1-2; D is unresolved. CDR3 residues: CASSGGYTF. The DNA for the CDR3 is TGTGCCAGTTCGGGAGGCTACACCTTC.